The 8 T cell receptor beta chains below all came from one sample that was sequenced in a study of prognosis after radiotherapy for stage I lung cancer. Multiplex PCR, run in two rounds, amplified TCR beta CDR3 from genomic DNA. It was primers specific to each TRBV and TRBJ gene that first-round PCR used. TCRdb fed the multiplex PCR reads into MiXCR, producing one record per CDR3 protein. In the table there are approximately 30,000 distinct CDR3 sequences, about 34% of which are singletons. The specimen comprised PBMCs, sampled before or after stereotactic body radiation therapy (not recorded which). Receptors were obtained from a donor at least 50 years old with non-small cell lung cancer.

This clonotype was observed at least ten times. The chain employs TRBV28 and TRBJ1-5; 9 bases map to TRBD1. Germline loops: CDR1 MDHEN, CDR2 SYDVKM. The V segment lost 4 bases and the J segment 8 bases; nucleotides outside the gene matches: 9. This CDR3 has 15 amino acids. The CDR3: CASSYYRGRYKPQHF. DNA of the CDR3: TGTGCCAGCAGTTACTACAGGGGGCGTTATAAGCCCCAGCATTTT. The whole variable domain, remainder taken from reference TRBV28 and TRBJ1-5, is DVKVTQSSRYLVKRTGEKVFLECVQDMDHENMFWYRQDPGLGLRLIYFSYDVKMKEKGDIPEGYSVSREKKERFSLILESASTNQTSMYLCASSYYRGRYKPQHFGDGTRLSIL.

This clonotype was picked up a small number of times. A read error may be the cause here, since a much bigger clone is one base away. The V and J genes are TRBV24-1 and TRBJ1-3, with D unresolved. The CDR3 loop spans 14 amino acids. Germline loops: CDR1 KGHDR, CDR2 SFDVKD. Trimming took off 4 bases at V and 1 base at J, with 7 bases between the two ends. CDR3 sequence reads: CATSEGKSGNTIYF. The CDR3, as DNA: TGTGCCACCAGTGAGGGGAAATCTGGAAACACCATATATTTT.

The chain recombines TRBV18 with TRBJ1-1; possible D gene TRBD1, 6 bases. This CDR3 is 15 amino acids long. Germline V lookup: CDR1 KGHSH, CDR2 LQKENI. Trimming cost V 2 bases and J 4 bases, with 14 bases left between them. CDR3 amino acids: CASSPVQGASTEAFF. Written as DNA, the CDR3 is TGTGCCAGCTCACCAGTACAGGGAGCGAGCACTGAAGCTTTCTTT.

This sequence joins TRBV5-1 and TRBJ2-7; TRBD2 matches 10 bases. Germline V CDR1 and CDR2: SGHRS, YFSETQ. V lost 1 base and J lost 6; bases outside the gene matches: 4. This CDR3 contains 14 residues. The CDR3 DNA reads as TGCGCCAGCAGCTTGAGTCTAGCGGGAGTCGAGCAGTACTTC. Its translation is CASSLSLAGVEQYF.

In this sample, this clonotype turned up many times. The genes are TRBV28 and TRBJ1-5, with unresolved D. The CDR3 length is 13 residues. The germline V gene has CDR1 MDHEN and CDR2 SYDVKM. Trimming cost V 3 bases and J 5 bases, with 8 bases left between them. CDR3 amino acids: CASSFGRYQPQHF. The CDR3 bases are TGTGCCAGCAGTTTTGGCAGGTATCAGCCCCAGCATTTT. Full variable domain (remainder filled in from reference TRBV28 and TRBJ1-5): DVKVTQSSRYLVKRTGEKVFLECVQDMDHENMFWYRQDPGLGLRLIYFSYDVKMKEKGDIPEGYSVSREKKERFSLILESASTNQTSMYLCASSFGRYQPQHFGDGTRLSIL.

As for this clonotype: A far larger clone is one base from this, pointing to a likely read error. The DNA of the CDR3 is TGTGCCAGCAGTTATACTAGCGGTCCCTACGAGCAGTACTTC. Encoded protein: CASSYTSGPYEQYF. The chain combines TRBV6-5 with TRBJ2-7; 8 bases are a match to TRBD2. CDR3 length equals 14 residues. Germline CDR1 reads MNHEY; CDR2 reads SVGAGI. The trim removed 3 bases at V and 2 bases at J, leaving 3 bases unmatched.

This clonotype was observed a handful of times. A much larger clone lies a single base off, so this may be a read error. The gene calls are TRBV6-2 or TRBV6-3 and TRBJ2-3; D not certain. The CDR3 has 16 residues. Per germline, CDR1 MNHEY and CDR2 SVGEGT. In DNA, the CDR3 is TGTGTCAGCAGAGCAAACCGGGCCCCGGTCTCAGATACGCAGTATTTT. Residues: CVSRANRAPVSDTQYF.

The rearrangement joins TRBV6-2 or TRBV6-3 to TRBJ1-2; D call uncertain. Germline values: CDR1 MNHEY, CDR2 SVGEGT. Trimming removed 0 bases from V and 6 bases from J, with 8 bases in between. This CDR3 region has 13 residues. The CDR3: CASSYSEVDGYTF. In DNA form, the CDR3 reads TGTGCCAGCAGTTACTCTGAGGTGGATGGCTACACCTTC.